This T cell receptor (beta chain) was sequenced during a study of T cells in Graves' hyperthyroidism and ophthalmopathy. Study at large: The authors collected peripheral blood at initial diagnosis, before any treatment. Findings and caveats of the study: The model identified upcoming ophthalmopathy a median around 6 months ahead of onset.

It was RNA transcripts that yielded the amplified TCR beta CDR3 regions. First-round RT-PCR with HTBI primers amplified the TCR CDR3 region. TCRdb called the multiplex PCR reads again in MiXCR, with one record for every CDR3 protein. The sample includes fewer than 450,000 distinct CDR3 sequences, 17% of them seen just once. Investigators excluded patients with uncontrolled infection, other autoimmune disease, pregnancy or lactation. Out of about 10 ml of fresh peripheral blood came the PBMCs. This clonotype was counted at least ten times. Its specificity is unknown. CDR1 and CDR2 from the germline V gene are SEHNR and FQNEAQ (reference sequence). Unmatched junction bases numbered 4, after V lost 1 base and J lost 7 bases. There are 15 residues in the CDR3.

The rearrangement uses TRBV7-9 and TRBJ1-6, with 7 bases aligning to TRBD1. The sequence came from a woman aged 30 to 39 with Graves' hyperthyroidism that later progressed to Graves' ophthalmopathy. Sequences were obtained from blood. CDR3 sequence reads: CASSLGTGRNSPLHF. In DNA form, the CDR3 reads TGTGCCAGCAGCTTAGGGACAGGACGGAATTCACCCCTCCACTTT.